The T cell receptor beta chain under discussion was sequenced for a study of CD8+ T cells in alopecia areata. cDNA reverse transcribed from extracted RNA served as the sequencing template. Sequenced by immunoSEQ multiplex PCR; TCRdb stores in-frame clones only, minus some. The sample has more than 150,000 clones, about 53% seen once. With 3 bases removed from V and 8 bases from J, the gap between germline ends came to 16 bases. The CDR3 covers 13 residues. CDR1 and CDR2 (germline): GTSNPN, SVGIG (reference sequence). This clone was picked up a small number of times. This chain uses TRBV30 with TRBJ1-1; D is possibly TRBD1 (6 bases). This sample comprised CD8+ T cells sorted from blood, obtained at week 0. This clonotype was obtained from a human donor with alopecia areata. CDR3 coding DNA: TGTGCCTGGAGCGATGGACAGAATAAAGAAGCTTTCTTT. This translates into CAWSDGQNKEAFF. Combining the CDR3 with reference TRBV30 and TRBJ1-1 gives the whole variable domain SQTIHQWPATLVQPVGSPLSLECTVEGTSNPNLYWYRQAAGRGLQLLFYSVGIGQISSEVPQNLSASRPQDRQFILSSKKLLLSDSGFYLCAWSDGQNKEAFFGQGTRLTVV.